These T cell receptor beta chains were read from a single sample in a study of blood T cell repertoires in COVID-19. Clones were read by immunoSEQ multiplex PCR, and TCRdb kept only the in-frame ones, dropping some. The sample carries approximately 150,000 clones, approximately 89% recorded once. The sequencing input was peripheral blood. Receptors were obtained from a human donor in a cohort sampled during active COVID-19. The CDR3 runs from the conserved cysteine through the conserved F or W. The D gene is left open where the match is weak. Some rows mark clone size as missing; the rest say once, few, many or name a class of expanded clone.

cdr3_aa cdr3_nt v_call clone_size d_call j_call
CASSLPQGYYGYTF TGTGCCAGCAGTTTACCCCAGGGGTACTATGGCTACACCTTC TRBV28 . . TRBJ1-2
CASSFLTGHNEQFF TGTGCCAGCAGCTTCCTGACAGGACACAATGAGCAGTTCTTC TRBV7-9 . . TRBJ2-1
CSVAGTGEANEQFF TGCAGCGTTGCTGGGACAGGGGAGGCCAATGAGCAGTTCTTC TRBV29-1 few TRBD1 TRBJ2-1
CASSLAREQGGKTQYF TGTGCCAGCAGCTTAGCGCGTGAACAGGGGGGGAAGACCCAGTACTTC TRBV7-2 . . TRBJ2-5
CASSTEPKITGTGIQPQHF TGTGCCAGTAGCACCGAACCGAAAATTACCGGGACAGGTATACAGCCCCAGCATTTT TRBV19 few TRBD1 TRBJ1-5
CASSLDGTGGYTF TGTGCCAGCAGCTTGGACGGGACAGGTGGCTACACCTTC TRBV5-4 few TRBD1 TRBJ1-2
CASSLTGRRIQETQYF TGTGCCAGCAGCTTAACGGGCAGAAGGATCCAAGAGACCCAGTACTTC TRBV7-3 . . TRBJ2-5
CASSRSGETQYF TGTGCCAGCAGCCGGTCGGGAGAGACCCAGTACTTC TRBV5-4 . . TRBJ2-5
CASSSPAYTDTQYF TGTGCCAGCAGCTCCCCCGCCTACACAGATACGCAGTATTTT TRBV2 . . TRBJ2-3
CASSSDSASGNTIYF TGTGCCAGCAGCTCGGACTCAGCCTCTGGAAACACCATATATTTT TRBV5-4 . . TRBJ1-3
CASGRTGGEAFF TGTGCTAGTGGGCGGACAGGGGGTGAAGCTTTCTTT TRBV12-5 . TRBD1 TRBJ1-1
CSVADRHQETQYF TGCAGCGTCGCCGACAGGCACCAAGAGACCCAGTACTTC TRBV29-1 . . TRBJ2-5
CASSHGRANTEAFF TGTGCCAGCAGTCACGGGCGGGCAAACACTGAAGCTTTCTTT TRBV6-5 . . TRBJ1-1
CASRKESSEKLFF TGTGCCAGCCGCAAGGAGAGTTCGGAAAAACTGTTTTTT TRBV12-3/TRBV12-4 . . TRBJ1-4
CASSPEPKTSGGFITTDTQYF TGTGCCAGCAGCCCCGAGCCCAAGACTAGCGGGGGCTTCATTACCACAGATACGCAGTATTTT TRBV9 . TRBD2 TRBJ2-3
CASSFQGAGYYGYTF TGTGCCAGCAGTTTCCAGGGGGCTGGGTACTATGGCTACACCTTC TRBV27 . TRBD1 TRBJ1-2
CASSSGTGLLGYTF TGTGCCAGCAGTTCAGGGACAGGCCTTCTCGGCTACACCTTC TRBV28 . TRBD1 TRBJ1-2
CASSLGFYGEKLFF TGCGCCAGCAGCTTGGGGTTCTACGGTGAAAAACTGTTTTTT TRBV5-1 . . TRBJ1-4
CASNHRQGADTEAFF TGTGCCAGCAATCACCGACAGGGGGCCGACACTGAAGCTTTCTTT TRBV2 few TRBD1 TRBJ1-1
CASSRDILYGYTF TGTGCCAGCAGTCGCGACATACTCTATGGCTACACCTTC TRBV12-3/TRBV12-4 . . TRBJ1-2
CASSSLGGGSTGELFF TGTGCCAGCAGCTCGTTAGGCGGGGGGTCTACCGGGGAGCTGTTTTTT TRBV7-6 . TRBD2 TRBJ2-2
CASSPQADPYEQYF TGTGCCAGCTCACCTCAAGCGGATCCCTACGAGCAGTACTTC TRBV18 few . TRBJ2-7
CASSPGTVGTQYF TGTGCCAGCAGTCCGGGGACAGTGGGGACCCAGTACTTC TRBV12-3/TRBV12-4 . TRBD1 TRBJ2-5
CSVEVDRPGGYTF TGCAGCGTTGAAGTCGACCGGCCGGGGGGCTACACCTTC TRBV29-1 . . TRBJ1-2
CASSLGYSNTEAFF TGCGCCAGCAGCTTGGGCTACAGTAACACTGAAGCTTTCTTT TRBV5-1 . . TRBJ1-1
CASSLHQGGNYGYTF TGTGCCAGCAGTCTACACCAGGGAGGTAACTATGGCTACACCTTC TRBV27 . . TRBJ1-2
CASSKSRRLADTQYF TGTGCCAGCAGCAAATCCCGCCGACTAGCAGATACGCAGTATTTT TRBV7-2 . . TRBJ2-3
CASSLEALRGAGPQHF TGTGCCAGCAGCTTAGAGGCCCTCAGGGGCGCGGGGCCCCAGCATTTT TRBV7-8 . . TRBJ1-5
CASSQGTVEAFF TGTGCCAGCAGCCAAGGGACAGTTGAAGCTTTCTTT TRBV9 few TRBD1 TRBJ1-1
CSVGVGGVEQFF TGCAGCGTCGGGGTGGGGGGAGTTGAGCAGTTCTTC TRBV29-1 . . TRBJ2-1
CASSWGRGSEQFF TGTGCCAGCAGTTGGGGCAGGGGGTCTGAGCAGTTCTTC TRBV6-5 . TRBD1 TRBJ2-1
CASSLGGSGAYEQYF TGTGCCAGCAGCTTAGGGGGTAGCGGGGCCTACGAGCAGTACTTC TRBV11-2 . TRBD2 TRBJ2-7
CASSLGPAGGYTF TGTGCCAGCAGCTTAGGACCAGCGGGGGGCTACACCTTC TRBV11-2 . . TRBJ1-2
CAISPIRQGKVQETQYF TGTGCCATCAGCCCTATAAGACAGGGGAAGGTACAAGAGACCCAGTACTTC TRBV10-3 . TRBD1 TRBJ2-5
CASSLLTSGGNVLYEQYF TGTGCCAGCAGCCTTCTAACTAGCGGGGGGAACGTCTTGTACGAGCAGTACTTC TRBV7-2 . TRBD2 TRBJ2-7
CASSLDSDNEQFF TGTGCCAGCAGCTTAGATTCAGACAATGAGCAGTTCTTC TRBV11-3 . . TRBJ2-1
CASSLEPNPTDTQYF TGCGCCAGCAGCTTAGAGCCGAACCCCACAGATACGCAGTATTTT TRBV5-1 . . TRBJ2-3
CASSLDGTGTDTQYF TGTGCCAGCAGCTTAGACGGGACAGGCACAGATACGCAGTATTTT TRBV7-9 . TRBD1 TRBJ2-3
CASSVGQPNEQFF TGTGCCAGCAGCGTAGGACAGCCTAATGAGCAGTTCTTC TRBV9 . . TRBJ2-1
CASSQPGTGDNEQFF TGCGCCAGCAGCCAGCCGGGGACTGGGGACAATGAGCAGTTCTTC TRBV4-3 . . TRBJ2-1
CASNNPSSPLHF TGTGCCAGCAACAATCCCAGTTCACCCCTCCACTTT TRBV9 . . TRBJ1-6
CASRANRGERKAFF TGCGCCAGCAGGGCTAACCGGGGGGAACGGAAAGCTTTCTTT TRBV5-1 . . TRBJ1-1
CASSPDRQNTEAFF TGTGCCAGCTCACCAGACAGGCAGAACACTGAAGCTTTCTTT TRBV18 . . TRBJ1-1
CASSLEGTSNYEQFF TGCGCCAGCAGCTTGGAGGGGACTAGCAATTATGAGCAGTTCTTC TRBV5-1 . TRBD2 TRBJ2-1
CARVRQGFNSPLHF TGTGCCAGAGTCAGACAGGGGTTTAATTCACCCCTCCACTTT TRBV7-5 . . TRBJ1-6
CASSEPGRTDTQYF TGTGCCAGCAGTGAGCCAGGCCGCACAGATACGCAGTATTTT TRBV25-1 . . TRBJ2-3
CASSYAGERTEAFF TGTGCCAGCAGTTACGCAGGGGAACGGACTGAAGCTTTCTTT TRBV6-5 once . TRBJ1-1
CASRRSGTPTSTDTQYF TGCGCCAGCAGACGCTCAGGGACACCGACTAGCACAGATACGCAGTATTTT TRBV5-1 . . TRBJ2-3
CASSFWKGDTEAFF TGTGCCAGCAGTTTTTGGAAAGGGGACACTGAAGCTTTCTTT TRBV27 . . TRBJ1-1
CASSYSWGGEGKLFF TGTGCCAGCAGTTACTCTTGGGGAGGAGAGGGAAAACTGTTTTTT TRBV6-5 . . TRBJ1-4
CASRPTGGSNQPQHF TGTGCCAGCAGACCCACCGGAGGAAGCAATCAGCCCCAGCATTTT TRBV6-5 . . TRBJ1-5
CASSSPGQGRVEQYF TGCGCCAGCAGCTCGCCGGGACAGGGGCGGGTCGAGCAGTACTTC TRBV5-1 . TRBD1 TRBJ2-7
CASSKVGAGTEAFF TGCGCCAGCAGCAAGGTGGGCGCGGGCACTGAAGCTTTCTTT TRBV4-1 . . TRBJ1-1
CSVEPQVETGYTF TGCAGCGTTGAGCCACAGGTTGAGACTGGCTACACCTTC TRBV29-1 . . TRBJ1-2
CASSQTGGYGYTF TGTGCCAGCTCACAGACAGGGGGTTACGGCTACACCTTC TRBV18 . TRBD1 TRBJ1-2
CASRGQGDAGNTIYF TGTGCCAGCCGAGGACAGGGGGATGCTGGAAACACCATATATTTT TRBV10-3 . TRBD1 TRBJ1-3